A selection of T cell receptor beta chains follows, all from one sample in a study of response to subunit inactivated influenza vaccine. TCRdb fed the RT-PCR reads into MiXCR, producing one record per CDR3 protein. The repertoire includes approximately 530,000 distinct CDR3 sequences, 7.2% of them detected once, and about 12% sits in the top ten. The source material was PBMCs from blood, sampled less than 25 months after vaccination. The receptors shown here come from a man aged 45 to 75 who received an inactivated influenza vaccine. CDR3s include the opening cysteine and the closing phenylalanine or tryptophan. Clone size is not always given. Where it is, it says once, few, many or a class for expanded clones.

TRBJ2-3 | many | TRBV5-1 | CASSSKAGRRTDTQYF
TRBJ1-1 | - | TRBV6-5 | CASSYTPNTEAFF
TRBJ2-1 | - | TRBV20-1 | CSAIVTLYNEQFF
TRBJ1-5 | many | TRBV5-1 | CASSLGQGGSNQPQHF
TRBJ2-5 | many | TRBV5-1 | CASSLVPTGRQETQYF
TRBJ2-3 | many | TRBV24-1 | CATSEQTVGDTQYF
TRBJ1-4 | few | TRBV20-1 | CSASSQGGEKLFF
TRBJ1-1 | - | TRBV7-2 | CASNSPGNEAFF
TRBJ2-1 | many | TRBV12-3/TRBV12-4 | CASSFSLAGGPYNEQFF
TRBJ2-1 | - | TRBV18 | CASSPPPSGMYNEQFF
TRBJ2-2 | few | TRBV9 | CASSVGVSRNTGELFF
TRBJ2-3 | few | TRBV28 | CASSLFGLSFHTQYF
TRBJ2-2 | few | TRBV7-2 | CASSLGRGDTGELFF
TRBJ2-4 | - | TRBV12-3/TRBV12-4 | CASSPKEAGGQYF
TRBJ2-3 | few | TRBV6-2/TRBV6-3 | CASSYDPGQGPFTDTQYF
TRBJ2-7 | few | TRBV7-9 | CASSPGPHNSYEQYF
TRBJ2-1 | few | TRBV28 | CASTNPPDEQFF
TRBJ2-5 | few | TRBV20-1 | CSAPIRETQYF
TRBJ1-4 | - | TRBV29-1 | CSVEFSEKLFF
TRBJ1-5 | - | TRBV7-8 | CASSFRDRNQPQHF
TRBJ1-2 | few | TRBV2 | CASSFQSTNYGYTF
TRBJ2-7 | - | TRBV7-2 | CASNLLGGSYEQYF
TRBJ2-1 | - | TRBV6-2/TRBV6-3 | CASSLLAPNLYNEQFF
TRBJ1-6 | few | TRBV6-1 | CASRGRGGNSPLHF
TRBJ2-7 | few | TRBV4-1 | CASSQERARANPRASSEQYF